The TCR beta chain under discussion was sequenced for a study of control samples from healthy donors and cancer patients. The CDR3 is 14 residues long. Germline V gene data show CDR1 as MGHDK and CDR2 as SYGVNS. V lost 4 bases and J lost 4, with 13 bases in between. Generated by immunoSEQ multiplex PCR, the TCRdb table keeps only in-frame clones and is missing some. This table holds about 120,000 clones, around 92% found once. The receptor comes from a man aged 50 to 60 in good health. The chain joins TRBV25-1 to TRBJ1-1, with D unclear. Sequencing input: blood. The chain's CDR3 is CASSVSVRGTEAFF. The CDR3 DNA reads as TGTGCCAGCAGTGTTAGCGTCCGGGGCACTGAAGCTTTCTTT.